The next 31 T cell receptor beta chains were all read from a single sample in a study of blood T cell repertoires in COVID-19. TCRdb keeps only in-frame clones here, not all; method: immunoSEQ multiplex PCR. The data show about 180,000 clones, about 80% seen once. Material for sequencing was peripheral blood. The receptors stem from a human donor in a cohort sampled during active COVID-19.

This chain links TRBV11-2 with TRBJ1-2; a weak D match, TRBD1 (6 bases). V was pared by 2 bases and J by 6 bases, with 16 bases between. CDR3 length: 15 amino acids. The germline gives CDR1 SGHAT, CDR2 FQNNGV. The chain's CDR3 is CASSLMRGYSDGYTF. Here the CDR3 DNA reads TGTGCCAGCAGCTTAATGAGGGGGTACTCCGATGGCTACACCTTC.

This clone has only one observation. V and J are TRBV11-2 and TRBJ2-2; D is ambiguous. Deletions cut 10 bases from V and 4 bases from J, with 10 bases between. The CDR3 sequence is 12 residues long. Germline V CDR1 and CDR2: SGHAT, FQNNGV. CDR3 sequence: CATQLGTGELFF. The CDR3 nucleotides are TGTGCCACCCAGCTAGGCACCGGGGAGCTGTTTTTT. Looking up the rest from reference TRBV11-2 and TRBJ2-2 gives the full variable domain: EAGVAQSPRYKIIEKRQSVAFWCNPISGHATLYWYQQILGQGPKLLIQFQNNGVVDDSQLPKDRFSAERLKGVDSTLKIQPAKLEDSAVYLCATQLGTGELFFGEGSRLTVL.

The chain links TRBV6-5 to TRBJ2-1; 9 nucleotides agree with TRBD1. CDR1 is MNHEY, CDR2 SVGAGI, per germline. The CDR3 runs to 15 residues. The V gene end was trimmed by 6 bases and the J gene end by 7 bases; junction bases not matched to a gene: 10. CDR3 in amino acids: CASRPDRGARNEQFF. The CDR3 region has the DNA TGTGCCAGCAGACCAGACAGGGGGGCAAGGAATGAGCAGTTCTTC.

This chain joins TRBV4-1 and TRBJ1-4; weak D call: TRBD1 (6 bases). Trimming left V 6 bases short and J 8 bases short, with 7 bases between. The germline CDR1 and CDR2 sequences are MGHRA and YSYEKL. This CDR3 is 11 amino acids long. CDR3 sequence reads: CASRTGEKLFF. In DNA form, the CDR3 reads TGCGCCAGCAGAACAGGGGAAAAACTGTTTTTT.

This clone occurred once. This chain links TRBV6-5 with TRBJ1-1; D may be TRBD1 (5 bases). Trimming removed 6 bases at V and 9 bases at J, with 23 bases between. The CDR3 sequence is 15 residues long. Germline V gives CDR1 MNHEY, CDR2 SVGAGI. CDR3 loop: CASRGDLGGTDKAFF. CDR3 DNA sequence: TGTGCCAGCAGAGGCGACCTGGGGGGGACCGATAAAGCTTTCTTT.

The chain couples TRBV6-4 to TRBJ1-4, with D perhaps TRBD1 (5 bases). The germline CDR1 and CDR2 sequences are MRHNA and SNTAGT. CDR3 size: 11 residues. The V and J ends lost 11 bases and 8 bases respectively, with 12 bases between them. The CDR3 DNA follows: TGTGCCCGGGGGACCGGCGAAAAACTGTTTTTT. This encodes CARGTGEKLFF.

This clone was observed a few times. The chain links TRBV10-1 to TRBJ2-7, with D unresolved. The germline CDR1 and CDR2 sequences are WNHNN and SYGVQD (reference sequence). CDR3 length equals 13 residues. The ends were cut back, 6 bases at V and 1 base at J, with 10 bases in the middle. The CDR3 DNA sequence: TGCGCCAGCAGCCCCGGGTTATCCTACGAGCAGTACTTC. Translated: CASSPGLSYEQYF.

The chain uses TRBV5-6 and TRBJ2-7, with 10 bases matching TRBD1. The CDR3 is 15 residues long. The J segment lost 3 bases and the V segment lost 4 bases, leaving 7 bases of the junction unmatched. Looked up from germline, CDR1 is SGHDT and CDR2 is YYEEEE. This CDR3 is CASSTGQGVFYEQYF. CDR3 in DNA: TGTGCCAGCAGCACCGGACAGGGGGTATTCTACGAGCAGTACTTC.

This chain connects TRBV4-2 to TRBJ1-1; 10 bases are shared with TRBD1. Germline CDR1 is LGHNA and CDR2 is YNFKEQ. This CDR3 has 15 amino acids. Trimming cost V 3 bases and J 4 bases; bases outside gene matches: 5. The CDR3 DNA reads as TGTGCCAGCAGCCAGCACCGGGACAGGGGCACTGAAGCTTTCTTT. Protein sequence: CASSQHRDRGTEAFF.

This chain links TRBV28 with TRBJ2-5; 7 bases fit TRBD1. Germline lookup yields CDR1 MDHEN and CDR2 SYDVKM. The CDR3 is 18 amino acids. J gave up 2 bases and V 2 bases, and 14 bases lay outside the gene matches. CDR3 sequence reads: CASSLRVGTEKKQETQYF. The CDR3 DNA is TGTGCCAGCAGTTTAAGGGTCGGGACAGAAAAAAAACAAGAGACCCAGTACTTC.

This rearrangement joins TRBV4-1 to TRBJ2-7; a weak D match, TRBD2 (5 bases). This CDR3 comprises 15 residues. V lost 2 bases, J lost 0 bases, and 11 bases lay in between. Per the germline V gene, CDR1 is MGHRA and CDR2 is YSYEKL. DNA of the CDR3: TGCGCCAGCAGCCAAACCTACGAGGGCTCCTACGAGCAGTACTTC. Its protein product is CASSQTYEGSYEQYF.

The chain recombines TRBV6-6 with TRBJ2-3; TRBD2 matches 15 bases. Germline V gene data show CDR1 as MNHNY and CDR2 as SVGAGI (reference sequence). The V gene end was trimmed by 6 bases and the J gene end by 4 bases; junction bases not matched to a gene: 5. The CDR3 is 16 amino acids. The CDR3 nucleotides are TGTGCCAGCAGCGAGGGACTAGCGGGGGGAGCAGATACGCAGTATTTT. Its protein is CASSEGLAGGADTQYF.

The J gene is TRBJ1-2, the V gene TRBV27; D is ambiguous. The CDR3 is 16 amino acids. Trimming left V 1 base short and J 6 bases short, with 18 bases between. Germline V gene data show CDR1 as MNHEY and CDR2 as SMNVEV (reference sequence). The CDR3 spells CASSLFSQAPDHGYTF. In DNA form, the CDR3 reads TGTGCCAGCAGTTTATTCTCCCAGGCCCCCGACCATGGCTACACCTTC.

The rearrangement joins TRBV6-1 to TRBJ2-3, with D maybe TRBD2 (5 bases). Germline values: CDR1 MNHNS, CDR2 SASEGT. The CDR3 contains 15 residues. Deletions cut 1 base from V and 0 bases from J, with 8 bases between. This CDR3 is CASSEVWTSTDTQYF. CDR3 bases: TGTGCCAGCAGTGAAGTCTGGACTAGCACAGATACGCAGTATTTT.

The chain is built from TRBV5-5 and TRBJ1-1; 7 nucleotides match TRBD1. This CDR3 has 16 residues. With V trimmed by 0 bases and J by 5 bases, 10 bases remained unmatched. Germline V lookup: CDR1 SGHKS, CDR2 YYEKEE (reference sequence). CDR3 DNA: TGTGCCAGCAGCTTGGACCTTACAGGGGCAAGGACTGAAGCTTTCTTT. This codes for CASSLDLTGARTEAFF.

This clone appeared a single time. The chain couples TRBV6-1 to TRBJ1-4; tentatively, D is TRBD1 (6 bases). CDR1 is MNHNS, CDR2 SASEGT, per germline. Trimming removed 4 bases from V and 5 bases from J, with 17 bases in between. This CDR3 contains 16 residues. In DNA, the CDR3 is TGTGCCAGCAGTGGGCTAGGGGGTTTTGTAAATGAAAAACTGTTTTTT. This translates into CASSGLGGFVNEKLFF.

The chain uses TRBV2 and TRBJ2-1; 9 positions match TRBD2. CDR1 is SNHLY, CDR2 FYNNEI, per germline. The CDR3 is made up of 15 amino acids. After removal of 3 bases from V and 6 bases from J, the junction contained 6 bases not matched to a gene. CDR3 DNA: TGTGCCAGCAGTGATTACGCGGGGGGGTTCAATGAGCAGTTCTTC. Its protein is CASSDYAGGFNEQFF.

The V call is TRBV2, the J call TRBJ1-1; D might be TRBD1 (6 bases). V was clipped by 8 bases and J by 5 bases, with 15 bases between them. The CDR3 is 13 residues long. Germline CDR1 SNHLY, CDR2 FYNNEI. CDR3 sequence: CASRVTGSTEAFF. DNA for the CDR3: TGTGCCAGCCGAGTCACAGGGAGTACTGAAGCTTTCTTT.

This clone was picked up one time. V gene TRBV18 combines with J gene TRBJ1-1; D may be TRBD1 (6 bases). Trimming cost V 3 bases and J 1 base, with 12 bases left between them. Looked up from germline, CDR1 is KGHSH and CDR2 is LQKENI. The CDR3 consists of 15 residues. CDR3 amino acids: CASSPDPGANTEAFF. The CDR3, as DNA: TGTGCCAGCTCACCGGACCCAGGGGCGAACACTGAAGCTTTCTTT.

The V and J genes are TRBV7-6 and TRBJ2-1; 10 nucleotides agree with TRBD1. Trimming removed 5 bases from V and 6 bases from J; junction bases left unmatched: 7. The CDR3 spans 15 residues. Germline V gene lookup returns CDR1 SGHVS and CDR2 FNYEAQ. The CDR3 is CASSAGTGVGNEQFF. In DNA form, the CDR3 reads TGTGCCAGCAGCGCAGGGACAGGGGTGGGCAATGAGCAGTTCTTC.

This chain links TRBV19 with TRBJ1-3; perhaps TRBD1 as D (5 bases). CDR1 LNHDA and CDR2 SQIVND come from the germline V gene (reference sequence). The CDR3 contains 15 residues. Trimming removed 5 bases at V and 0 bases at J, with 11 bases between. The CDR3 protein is CASSPPGNSGNTIYF. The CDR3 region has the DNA TGTGCCAGTAGTCCTCCAGGGAACTCTGGAAACACCATATATTTT.

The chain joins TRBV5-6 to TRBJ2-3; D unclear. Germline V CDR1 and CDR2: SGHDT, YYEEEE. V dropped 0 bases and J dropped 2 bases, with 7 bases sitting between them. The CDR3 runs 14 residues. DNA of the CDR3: TGTGCCAGCAGCTTGGTAGGAGCCACAGATACGCAGTATTTT. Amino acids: CASSLVGATDTQYF.

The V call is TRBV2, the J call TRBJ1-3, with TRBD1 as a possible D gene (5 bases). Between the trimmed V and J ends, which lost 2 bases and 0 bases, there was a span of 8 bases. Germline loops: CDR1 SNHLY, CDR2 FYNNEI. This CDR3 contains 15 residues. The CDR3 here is CASSESGRSGNTIYF. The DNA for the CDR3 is TGTGCCAGCAGTGAATCAGGGCGCTCTGGAAACACCATATATTTT.

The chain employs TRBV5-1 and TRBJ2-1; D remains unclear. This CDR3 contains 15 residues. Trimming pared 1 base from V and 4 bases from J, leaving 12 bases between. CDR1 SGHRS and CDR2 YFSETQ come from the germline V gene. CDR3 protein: CASSLSESHYNEQFF. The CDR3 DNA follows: TGCGCCAGCAGCTTGTCTGAGTCCCATTACAATGAGCAGTTCTTC. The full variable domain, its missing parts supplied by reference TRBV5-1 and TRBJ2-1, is KAGVTQTPRYLIKTRGQQVTLSCSPISGHRSVSWYQQTPGQGLQFLFEYFSETQRNKGNFPGRFSGRQFSNSRSEMNVSTLELGDSALYLCASSLSESHYNEQFFGPGTRLTVL.

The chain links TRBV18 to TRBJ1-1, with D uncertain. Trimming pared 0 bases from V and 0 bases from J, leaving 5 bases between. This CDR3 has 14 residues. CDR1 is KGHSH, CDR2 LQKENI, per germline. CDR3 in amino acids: CASSPPSMNTEAFF. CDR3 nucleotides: TGTGCCAGCTCACCACCGTCAATGAACACTGAAGCTTTCTTT.

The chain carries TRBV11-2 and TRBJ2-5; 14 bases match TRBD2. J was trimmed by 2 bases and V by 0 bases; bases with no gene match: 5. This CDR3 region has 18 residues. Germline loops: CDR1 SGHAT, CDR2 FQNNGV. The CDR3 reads CASSLEGLAGDRQETQYF. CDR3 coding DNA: TGTGCCAGCAGCTTAGAGGGACTAGCGGGGGATAGGCAAGAGACCCAGTACTTC.

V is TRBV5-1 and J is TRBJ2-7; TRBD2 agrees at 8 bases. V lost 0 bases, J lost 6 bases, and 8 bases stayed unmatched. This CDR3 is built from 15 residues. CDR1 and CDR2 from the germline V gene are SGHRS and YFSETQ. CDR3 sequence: CASSLVGTSYSEQYF. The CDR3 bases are TGCGCCAGCAGCTTGGTGGGGACTAGTTATTCCGAGCAGTACTTC.

The CDR3: CASSVGSTGGQETQYF. The CDR3 nucleotides read TGTGCCAGCAGCGTAGGTTCCACCGGAGGCCAAGAGACCCAGTACTTC. The chain links TRBV9 to TRBJ2-5; D possibly corresponds to TRBD2 (5 bases). CDR3 length: 16 amino acids. Germline CDR1 and CDR2: SGDLS and YYNGEE. Between the trimmed V and J ends, which lost 0 bases and 1 base, there was a span of 13 bases. The full variable domain, its missing parts supplied by reference TRBV9 and TRBJ2-5, is DSGVTQTPKHLITATGQRVTLRCSPRSGDLSVYWYQQSLDQGLQFLIQYYNGEERAKGNILERFSAQQFPDLHSELNLSSLELGDSALYFCASSVGSTGGQETQYFGPGTRLLVL.

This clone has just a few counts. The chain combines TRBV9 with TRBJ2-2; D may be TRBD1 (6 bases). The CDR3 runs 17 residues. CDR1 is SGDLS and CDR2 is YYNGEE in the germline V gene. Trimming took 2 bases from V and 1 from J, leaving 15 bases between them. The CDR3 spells CASSVLYRTENTGELFF. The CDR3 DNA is TGTGCCAGCAGCGTCCTATACCGGACAGAGAACACCGGGGAGCTGTTTTTT.

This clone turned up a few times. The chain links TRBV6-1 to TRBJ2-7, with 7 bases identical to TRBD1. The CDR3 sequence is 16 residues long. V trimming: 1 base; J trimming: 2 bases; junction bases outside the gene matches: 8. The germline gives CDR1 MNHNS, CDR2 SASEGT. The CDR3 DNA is TGTGCCAGCAGTGAAGACGGGACAGCTTCGACCTACGAGCAGTACTTC. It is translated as CASSEDGTASTYEQYF.

The CDR3 loop reads CATSRSGGRGPGGAFF. CDR3 DNA: TGTGCCACCAGCAGATCGGGTGGACGAGGGCCGGGAGGGGCTTTCTTT. The chain carries TRBV15 and TRBJ1-1; D uncertain. This CDR3 comprises 16 residues. V gave up 2 bases and J gave up 11 bases, with 24 bases separating them. Germline V lookup: CDR1 LNHNV, CDR2 YYDKDF (reference sequence).